This TCR beta chain is drawn from a study of T cell responses to AZD1222 COVID-19 vaccine. The CDR3 loop spans 14 amino acids. V gave up 0 bases and J gave up 5 bases, with 10 bases separating them. Germline V gene lookup returns CDR1 SGDLS and CDR2 YYNGEE. Sequencing used immunoSEQ multiplex PCR; TCRdb keeps in-frame clones, though not all of them. Altogether 110,000 to 150,000 clones are present, just under 95% being singletons, with the ten largest covering 12%. This receptor was taken from an adult who had recovered from COVID-19. The sample here was peripheral blood, taken after recovery from COVID-19. V is TRBV9 and J is TRBJ2-3; D is perhaps TRBD2 (6 bases). CDR3 loop: CASSVEPAGDTQYF. The DNA of the CDR3 is TGTGCCAGCAGCGTAGAACCAGCGGGAGATACGCAGTATTTT.